The rows below give T cell receptor beta chains drawn from one sample of a study of blood T cell repertoires in COVID-19. The method was immunoSEQ multiplex PCR; TCRdb's version includes in-frame clones alone and lacks a portion of them. This sample has tens of thousands of clones, with approximately 88% found just once. The sequenced sample consisted of peripheral blood. Every receptor here comes from a man aged 65 to 85 with acute or convalescent COVID-19. The CDR3 runs from the conserved cysteine through the conserved F or W. Each record gives: J gene, clone size, D gene, V gene, CDR3 length, CDR3 DNA, CDR3 protein. D genes are given only for firm matches. Clone size is not always given. Where it is, it says once, few, many or a class for expanded clones.

>TRBJ2-5|-|TRBD2|TRBV19|16
TGTGCCAGTAGTAAGACTAGCGGGGGGGCTGGGGAGACCCAGTACTTC
CASSKTSGGAGETQYF
>TRBJ1-5|few|-|TRBV12-3/TRBV12-4|13
TGTGCCAGCAGTTTACAGGGCAATCAGCCCCAGCATTTT
CASSLQGNQPQHF
>TRBJ1-1|-|-|TRBV27|11
TGTGCCAGCAACCCAGGCCCCAGGGCTTTCTTT
CASNPGPRAFF
>TRBJ2-2|once|TRBD2|TRBV15|17
TGTGCCACCAGCAGCGGCCTCCTAGCGGGAGTAGCCGGGGAGCTGTTTTTT
CATSSGLLAGVAGELFF
>TRBJ2-3|-|-|TRBV19|15
TGTGCCAGTAGTATCCTAGCAGAACGCACAGATACGCAGTATTTT
CASSILAERTDTQYF
>TRBJ1-5|-|TRBD1|TRBV19|14
TGTGCCAGTAGTTGGGACAGGGGCAATCAGCCCCAGCATTTT
CASSWDRGNQPQHF
>TRBJ2-7|-|-|TRBV12-3/TRBV12-4|12
TGTGCCAGCAGTTTCGGGGTACTCGAGCAGTACTTC
CASSFGVLEQYF
>TRBJ1-1|-|TRBD1|TRBV5-1|15
TGCGCCAGCAGCTTGGGGGACAGGTGGAACACTGAAGCTTTCTTT
CASSLGDRWNTEAFF
>TRBJ1-1|few|-|TRBV4-2|14
TGTGCCAGCAGCCCCCAAGGGGTGAACACTGAAGCTTTCTTT
CASSPQGVNTEAFF
>TRBJ2-6|-|-|TRBV30|14
TGTGCCTGGAGTGAAGGGAGTGGAGCCAACGTCCTGACTTTC
CAWSEGSGANVLTF
>TRBJ1-1|-|-|TRBV20-1|15
TGCAGTGCTAGTGATTACCAATCGGTGAACACTGAAGCTTTCTTT
CSASDYQSVNTEAFF
>TRBJ2-7|-|TRBD2|TRBV27|17
TGTGCCAGCGGACTCCACGTTAGCGGGGGGGCAGCCTACGAGCAGTACTTC
CASGLHVSGGAAYEQYF
>TRBJ2-6|once|-|TRBV7-2|16
TGTGCCAGCAGCTTACAGGTCCGCTCTGGGGCCAACGTCCTGACTTTC
CASSLQVRSGANVLTF
>TRBJ2-7|-|-|TRBV11-2|12
TGTGCCAGCAGCTCCGTATCCTACGAGCAGTACTTC
CASSSVSYEQYF
>TRBJ2-2|-|-|TRBV7-3|18
TGTGCCAGCAGCTTCCTCTCTAGGGAGAGCACGAACACCGGGGAGCTGTTTTTT
CASSFLSRESTNTGELFF
>TRBJ1-3|-|-|TRBV30|13
TGTGCCGTCCAGACCCGCGGTGGAAACACCATATATTTT
CAVQTRGGNTIYF
>TRBJ2-5|once|-|TRBV5-1|10
TGCGCCAGCCGGGGGGAGACCCAGTACTTC
CASRGETQYF
>TRBJ1-1|-|TRBD1|TRBV18|17
TGTGCCAGCTCACCGAATAGGGGGCGTCTTGGCGGGACTGAAGCTTTCTTT
CASSPNRGRLGGTEAFF
>TRBJ2-1|-|TRBD2|TRBV7-2|15
TGTGCCAGCAGCGGGGCTAGCGGGAGAGGGAATGAGCAGTTCTTC
CASSGASGRGNEQFF
>TRBJ2-2|-|-|TRBV5-1|16
TGCGCCAGCAGCTTGGAGTCGGGGGTCGGTACCGGGGAGCTGTTTTTT
CASSLESGVGTGELFF
>TRBJ1-4|once|-|TRBV19|16
TGTGCCAGTAGTATGTGGACACCTCCAACTAATGAAAAACTGTTTTTT
CASSMWTPPTNEKLFF
>TRBJ1-1|few|-|TRBV19|15
TGTGCCAGTAGAACAGGCCTTAAGATGAACACTGAAGCTTTCTTT
CASRTGLKMNTEAFF
>TRBJ2-1|-|TRBD2|TRBV5-1|14
TGCGCCAGCAGCTTAAAACTAGCGGGTAATGAGCAGTTCTTC
CASSLKLAGNEQFF
>TRBJ2-7|-|TRBD2|TRBV9|14
TGTGCCAGCAGCGTTCTAGCGGGAGGGTACGAGCAGTACTTC
CASSVLAGGYEQYF
>TRBJ1-4|-|-|TRBV4-2|15
TGTGCCAGCAGCCAAGGTCTGGAGCCGCGTGAAAAACTGTTTTTT
CASSQGLEPREKLFF
>TRBJ2-1|-|TRBD2|TRBV2|14
TGTGCCAGCAACGAACTAGCGGGGGGACTCGAGCAGTTCTTC
CASNELAGGLEQFF
>TRBJ2-1|-|TRBD2|TRBV29-1|11
TGCAGCGTTCGGGGGGGCGAAGCGACGTTCTTC
CSVRGGEATFF
>TRBJ2-1|-|-|TRBV18|15
TGTGCCAGCTCACCACCGGTAGGGGGCTACAATGAGCAGTTCTTC
CASSPPVGGYNEQFF
>TRBJ2-3|-|TRBD2|TRBV4-3|15
TGCGCCAGCAGCCCACGGGGGGGCGAATTAGATACGCAGTATTTT
CASSPRGGELDTQYF
>TRBJ2-3|-|-|TRBV6-4|13
TGTGCCAGCAGTGAACAGCTGGCAGATACGCAGTATTTT
CASSEQLADTQYF
>TRBJ1-4|-|-|TRBV4-1|16
TGCGCCAGCAGCCAAGATAGAGGACAGCCTAATGAAAAACTGTTTTTT
CASSQDRGQPNEKLFF
>TRBJ1-2|-|TRBD1|TRBV19|14
TGTGCCAGTTCCCGACAGGGTTCTAACTATGGCTACACCTTC
CASSRQGSNYGYTF
>TRBJ1-3|-|TRBD1|TRBV30|14
TGTGCCTGGGCCGGGACAGTCACTGGAAACACCATATATTTT
CAWAGTVTGNTIYF
>TRBJ1-1|-|-|TRBV18|13
TGTGCCAGCTCACCCTCGGGGAAAACTGAAGCTTTCTTT
CASSPSGKTEAFF
>TRBJ1-2|-|TRBD1|TRBV7-9|17
TGTGCCAGCAGCCATTACGGACAGGGGGGGACTAACTATGGCTACACCTTC
CASSHYGQGGTNYGYTF
>TRBJ1-1|-|TRBD1|TRBV11-2|14
TGTGCCAGCAGGGTGGGACAGGGGAACACTGAAGCTTTCTTT
CASRVGQGNTEAFF
>TRBJ2-7|-|TRBD1|TRBV19|15
TGTGCCAGTAGTGCCCCCGGACAGGGGAATCCCGAGCAGTACTTC
CASSAPGQGNPEQYF
>TRBJ2-2|-|-|TRBV7-2|15
TGTGCCAGCAGCCCCAGGGCAGTAAGAGCCGGGGAGCTGTTTTTT
CASSPRAVRAGELFF
>TRBJ1-4|-|TRBD1|TRBV5-6|14
TGTGCCAGCAGCCGTCGGACAGGGGGTGAAAAACTGTTTTTT
CASSRRTGGEKLFF
>TRBJ2-3|-|-|TRBV28|12
TGTGCCAGCAGTCCTTATCAGGATACGCAGTATTTT
CASSPYQDTQYF
>TRBJ1-2|-|-|TRBV3-1/TRBV3-2|12
TGTGCCAGCAGCCAAGACAGCTATGGCTACACCTTC
CASSQDSYGYTF
>TRBJ1-2|-|-|TRBV6-5|11
TGTGCCAGCAGCCGGGGTGAGGGCTACACCTTC
CASSRGEGYTF
>TRBJ1-2|-|-|TRBV5-5|13
TGTGCCAGCAGCCCAGACACAAACTATGGCTACACCTTC
CASSPDTNYGYTF
>TRBJ2-2|-|-|TRBV4-3|17
TGCGCCAGCAGCCAAGATTTAGCTCAATCGATACCCGGGGAGCTGTTTTTT
CASSQDLAQSIPGELFF
>TRBJ2-7|-|TRBD1|TRBV5-4|15
TGTGCCAGCAGCTTGGCGGGACAGGGTCCCTACGAGCAGTACTTC
CASSLAGQGPYEQYF
>TRBJ1-3|-|-|TRBV18|15
TGTGCCAGCTCACCCCCAGGGTCCGCGAGTAACACCATATATTTT
CASSPPGSASNTIYF
>TRBJ1-2|-|-|TRBV11-2|12
TGTGCCAGCAGCTTAGGGGAGTATGGCTACACCTTC
CASSLGEYGYTF
>TRBJ2-1|few|TRBD2|TRBV7-2|15
TGTGCCAGCAGCAGAGCGGGAGGGCCCTACAATGAGCAGTTCTTC
CASSRAGGPYNEQFF
>TRBJ1-5|-|-|TRBV6-2/TRBV6-3|14
TGTGCCAGCAGTGGGGGGAATTTGAATCAGCCCCAGCATTTT
CASSGGNLNQPQHF
>TRBJ1-1|few|-|TRBV4-1|14
TGCGCCAGCGGTCGCGGGGCTGGGGACACTGAAGCTTTCTTT
CASGRGAGDTEAFF
>TRBJ2-2|once|-|TRBV11-3|14
TGTGCCAGCAGCTTAGGAGCATTCCCCGGGGAGCTGTTTTTT
CASSLGAFPGELFF
>TRBJ1-5|-|TRBD1|TRBV28|15
TGTGCCAGCAGTTTGGAGACAGGGTTCAATCAGCCCCAGCATTTT
CASSLETGFNQPQHF
>TRBJ2-7|-|TRBD2|TRBV19|14
TGTGCCAGTAGTACCTCCACTAGCGTCTACGAGCAGTACTTC
CASSTSTSVYEQYF
>TRBJ2-7|-|-|TRBV10-3|13
TGTGCCATCAGACCCGGACAGTCCTACGAGCAGTACTTC
CAIRPGQSYEQYF
>TRBJ1-6|-|TRBD1|TRBV30|13
TGTGCCTGGAGTTTGACAGGGCAGTCACCCCTCCACTTT
CAWSLTGQSPLHF
>TRBJ2-2|-|TRBD1|TRBV5-1|15
TGCGCCAGCAGCACTGAGACAGGGATCGCCGGGGAGCTGTTTTTT
CASSTETGIAGELFF
>TRBJ1-2|-|-|TRBV27|13
TGTGCCAGCAGTTCCAGCACAGGATATGGCTACACCTTC
CASSSSTGYGYTF
>TRBJ2-1|-|-|TRBV11-2|15
TGTGCCAGCAGCTTACAACTCCTAACCTACAATGAGCAGTTCTTC
CASSLQLLTYNEQFF
>TRBJ2-5|-|-|TRBV30|11
TGTGCCTGGGCGGACATGGAGACCCAGTACTTC
CAWADMETQYF
>TRBJ1-1|-|-|TRBV28|13
TGTGCCAGCAGTTTAGATCGGGGGACTGAAGCTTTCTTT
CASSLDRGTEAFF